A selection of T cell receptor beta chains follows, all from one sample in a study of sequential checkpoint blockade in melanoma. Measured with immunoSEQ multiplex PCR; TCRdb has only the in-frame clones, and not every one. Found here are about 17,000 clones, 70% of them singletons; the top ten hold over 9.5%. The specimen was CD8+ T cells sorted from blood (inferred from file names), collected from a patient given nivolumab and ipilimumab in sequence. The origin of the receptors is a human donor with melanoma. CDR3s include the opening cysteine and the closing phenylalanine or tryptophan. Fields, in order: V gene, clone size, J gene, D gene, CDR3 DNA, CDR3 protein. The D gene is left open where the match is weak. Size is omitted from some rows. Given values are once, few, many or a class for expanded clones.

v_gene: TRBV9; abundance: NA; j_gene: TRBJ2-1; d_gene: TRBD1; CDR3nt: TGTGCCAGCAGCTCTCCGGGACAGGGTTACAATGAGCAGTTCTTC; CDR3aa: CASSSPGQGYNEQFF
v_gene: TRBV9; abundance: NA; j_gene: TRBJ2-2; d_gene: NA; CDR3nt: TGTGCCAGCAGCCCCCAACAGTATCCCGGGGAGCTGTTTTTT; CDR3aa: CASSPQQYPGELFF
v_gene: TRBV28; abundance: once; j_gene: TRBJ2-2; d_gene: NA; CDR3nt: TGTGCCAGCAGTGGACAGTACACCGGGGAGCTGTTTTTT; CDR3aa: CASSGQYTGELFF
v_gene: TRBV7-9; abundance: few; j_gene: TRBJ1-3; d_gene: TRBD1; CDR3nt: TGTGCCAGCAGCTACAGGGGTAGAGCTGGAAACACCATATATTTT; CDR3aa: CASSYRGRAGNTIYF
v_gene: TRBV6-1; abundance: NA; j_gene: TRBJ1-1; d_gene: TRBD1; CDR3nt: TGTGCCAGCAGCTTGGACAGGGCCACTGAAGCTTTCTTT; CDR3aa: CASSLDRATEAFF
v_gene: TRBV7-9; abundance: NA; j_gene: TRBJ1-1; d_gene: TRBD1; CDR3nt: TGTGCCAGCAGATCCGACAGGGCCACTGAAGCTTTCTTT; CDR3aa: CASRSDRATEAFF
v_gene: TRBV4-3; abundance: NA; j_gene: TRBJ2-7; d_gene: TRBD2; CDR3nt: TGCGCTAGCAGCCAGGGGACTAGCGGGATTTACGAGCAGTACTTC; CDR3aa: CASSQGTSGIYEQYF
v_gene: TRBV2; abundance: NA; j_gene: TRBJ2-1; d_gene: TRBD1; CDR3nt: TGTGCCAGCAGTTCTCCGGGACAGGCCGACAATGAGCAGTTCTTC; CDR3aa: CASSSPGQADNEQFF
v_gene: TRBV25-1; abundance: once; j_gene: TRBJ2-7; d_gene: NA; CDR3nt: TGTGCCAGCAGTGAGCGACCAGGAGGTTACGAGCAGTACTTC; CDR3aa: CASSERPGGYEQYF
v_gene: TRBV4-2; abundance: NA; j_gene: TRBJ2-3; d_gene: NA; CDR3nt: TGTGCCAGCAGCCAAGAACGATTGGACTCGCTCACAGATACGCAGTATTTT; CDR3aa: CASSQERLDSLTDTQYF
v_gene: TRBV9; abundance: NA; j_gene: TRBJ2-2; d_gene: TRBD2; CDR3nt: TGTGCCAGCAGCATTGGACTAGCGGGATCGAACACCGGGGAGCTGTTTTTT; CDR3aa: CASSIGLAGSNTGELFF
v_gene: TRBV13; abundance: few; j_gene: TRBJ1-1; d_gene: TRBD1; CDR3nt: TGTGCCAGCAGCTCGGGACAGACACGTAGGAGGGGCACTGAAGCTTTCTTT; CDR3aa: CASSSGQTRRRGTEAFF
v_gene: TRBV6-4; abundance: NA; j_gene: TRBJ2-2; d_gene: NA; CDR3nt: TGTGCCAGCTCTACGTTCCCGAACACCGGGGAGCTGTTTTTT; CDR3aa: CASSTFPNTGELFF
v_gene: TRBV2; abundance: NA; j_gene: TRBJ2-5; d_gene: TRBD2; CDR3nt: TGTGCCAGCAGTGAACAGCGGGGGGGCCGGGAGACCCAGTACTTC; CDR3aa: CASSEQRGGRETQYF
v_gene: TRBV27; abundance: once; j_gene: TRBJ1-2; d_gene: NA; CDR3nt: TGTGCCAGCAGTGAGCAGGGGTATGGCTACACCTTC; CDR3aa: CASSEQGYGYTF
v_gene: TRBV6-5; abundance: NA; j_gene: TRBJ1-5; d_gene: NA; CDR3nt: TGTGCCAGCAGCCTAAGTAAGGGGCTTAGTCAGCCCCAGCATTTT; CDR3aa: CASSLSKGLSQPQHF
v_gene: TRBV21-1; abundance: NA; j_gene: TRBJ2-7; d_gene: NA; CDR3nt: TGTGCCAGCAGCAAAGGACATCTCGCTGTCCACGAGCAGTACTTC; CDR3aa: CASSKGHLAVHEQYF
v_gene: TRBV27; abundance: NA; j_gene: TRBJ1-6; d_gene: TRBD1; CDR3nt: TGTGCCAGCAGTTTGACACAGGGGTGGGGTTCACCCCTCCACTTT; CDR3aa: CASSLTQGWGSPLHF
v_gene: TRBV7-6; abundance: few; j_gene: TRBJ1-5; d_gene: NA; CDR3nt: TGTGCCAGCAGCACCAGGGAAAATCAGCCCCAGCATTTT; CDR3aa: CASSTRENQPQHF
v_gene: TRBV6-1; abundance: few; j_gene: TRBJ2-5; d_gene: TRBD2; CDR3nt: TGTGCCAGCAGTGAAATGCGGGGGGGCCCACAAGAGACCCAGTACTTC; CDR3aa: CASSEMRGGPQETQYF
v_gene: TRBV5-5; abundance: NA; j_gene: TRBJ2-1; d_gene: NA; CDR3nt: TGTGCCAGCATCCTGGGGGGACAGTTCTACAATGAGCAGTTCTTC; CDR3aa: CASILGGQFYNEQFF
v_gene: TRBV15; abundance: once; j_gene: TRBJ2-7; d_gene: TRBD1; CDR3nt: TGTGCCACCAGCAGATCGACAGGGAGCGAGCAGTACTTC; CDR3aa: CATSRSTGSEQYF
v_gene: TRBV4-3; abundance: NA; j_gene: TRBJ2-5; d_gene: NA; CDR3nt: TGCGCCAGCAGCCAAGTTTGGGGCAGGGGCCAAGAGACCCAGTACTTC; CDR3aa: CASSQVWGRGQETQYF
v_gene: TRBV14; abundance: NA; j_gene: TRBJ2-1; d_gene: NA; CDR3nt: TGTGCCTCTGGGATAGCGGTAAGGGGTGAGCAGTTCTTC; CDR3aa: CASGIAVRGEQFF
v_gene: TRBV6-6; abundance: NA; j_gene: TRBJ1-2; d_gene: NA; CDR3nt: TGTGCCAGCAGCCCTGGACAGCTCTATGGCTACACCTTC; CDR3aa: CASSPGQLYGYTF
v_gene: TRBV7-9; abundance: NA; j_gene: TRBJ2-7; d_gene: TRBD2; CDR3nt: TGTGCCAGCAGCTCTAGCGGGCCTGGACACGAGCAGTACTTC; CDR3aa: CASSSSGPGHEQYF
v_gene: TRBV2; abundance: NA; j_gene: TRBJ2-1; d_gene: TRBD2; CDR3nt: TGTGCCAGCAGGGGGACTAGCGGGTACAATGAGCAGTTCTTC; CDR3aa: CASRGTSGYNEQFF
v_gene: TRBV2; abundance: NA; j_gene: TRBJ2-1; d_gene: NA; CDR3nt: TGTGCCGCCGCAGGGAGGTATGAGCAGTTCTTC; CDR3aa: CAAAGRYEQFF
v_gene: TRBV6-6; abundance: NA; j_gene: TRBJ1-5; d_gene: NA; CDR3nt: TGTGCCGCTCATGCTGGGCAGCCCAATCAGCCCCAGCATTTT; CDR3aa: CAAHAGQPNQPQHF
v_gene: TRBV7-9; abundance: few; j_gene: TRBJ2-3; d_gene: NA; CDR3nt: TGTGCCAGCAGCACAGAGCGGAGGGGGCGAGGGACAGATACGCAGTATTTT; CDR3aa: CASSTERRGRGTDTQYF
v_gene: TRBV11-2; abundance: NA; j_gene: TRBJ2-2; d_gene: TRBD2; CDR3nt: TGTGCCAGCAGCATCGGACTAGCGGGAGGGCCCACCGGGGAGCTGTTTTTT; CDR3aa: CASSIGLAGGPTGELFF
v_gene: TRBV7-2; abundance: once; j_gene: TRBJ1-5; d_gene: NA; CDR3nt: TGTGCCAGCAGCTTAATACAGGGTAGGCAGCCCCAGCATTTT; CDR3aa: CASSLIQGRQPQHF
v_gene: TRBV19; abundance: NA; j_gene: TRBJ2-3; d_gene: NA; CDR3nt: TGTGCCAGTAGTATTGTGCAGGGCACAGATACGCAGTATTTT; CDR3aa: CASSIVQGTDTQYF
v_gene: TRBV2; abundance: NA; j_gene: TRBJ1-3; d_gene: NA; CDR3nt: TGTGCCAGCAGGGCAGGGGGAAACACCATATATTTT; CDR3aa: CASRAGGNTIYF
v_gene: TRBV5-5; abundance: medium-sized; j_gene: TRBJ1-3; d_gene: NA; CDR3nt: TGTGCCAGCAGCCAAAAGAGGAGAAGGCCTGGAAACACCATATATTTT; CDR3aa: CASSQKRRRPGNTIYF
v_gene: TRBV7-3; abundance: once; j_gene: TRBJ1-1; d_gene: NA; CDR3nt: TGTGCCAGCAGCAACCCAGACAGGAACACTGAAGCTTTCTTT; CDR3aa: CASSNPDRNTEAFF
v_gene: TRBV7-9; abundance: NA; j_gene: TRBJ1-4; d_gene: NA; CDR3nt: TGTGCCATCGCGGGTTTCGGAAGGGATGAAAAACTGTTTTTT; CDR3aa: CAIAGFGRDEKLFF
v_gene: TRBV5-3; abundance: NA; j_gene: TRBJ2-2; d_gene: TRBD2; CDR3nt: TGTGCCAGAAGCTGGGGGACTAGCGGAAGGCCTTGTACCGGGGAGCTGTTTTTT; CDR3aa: CARSWGTSGRPCTGELFF
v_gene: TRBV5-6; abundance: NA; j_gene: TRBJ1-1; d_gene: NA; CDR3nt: TGTGCCAGCAGTGTATATTACACTGAAGCTTTCTTT; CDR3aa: CASSVYYTEAFF
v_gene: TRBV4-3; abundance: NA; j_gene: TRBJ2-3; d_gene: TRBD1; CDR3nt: TGCGCCAGCAGCCAGGGACAGGGGGTTGGAGATACGCAGTATTTT; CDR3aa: CASSQGQGVGDTQYF
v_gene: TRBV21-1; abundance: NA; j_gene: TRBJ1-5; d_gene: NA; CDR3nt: TGTGCCAGCAGCAAGACAGGGGTACGACAGCCCCAGCATTTT; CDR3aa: CASSKTGVRQPQHF
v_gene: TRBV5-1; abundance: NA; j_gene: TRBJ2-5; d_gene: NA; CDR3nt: TGCGCCAGCAGCCCAGGACTGGCAGAGTGCCAAGAGACCCAGTACTTC; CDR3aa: CASSPGLAECQETQYF
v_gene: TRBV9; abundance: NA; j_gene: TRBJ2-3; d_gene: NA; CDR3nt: TGTGCCAGCAGCTTCTTGACTACAGATACGCAGTATTTT; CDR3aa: CASSFLTTDTQYF
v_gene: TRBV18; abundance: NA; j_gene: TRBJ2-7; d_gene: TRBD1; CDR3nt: TGTGCCAGCTCACCAAACGACAGGGTTTCCTACGAGCAGTACTTC; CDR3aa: CASSPNDRVSYEQYF
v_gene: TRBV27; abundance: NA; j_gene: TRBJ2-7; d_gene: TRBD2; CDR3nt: TGTGCCAGCAGTTTGGGACTAGCGGCCCATTCCTACGAGCAGTACTTC; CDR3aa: CASSLGLAAHSYEQYF
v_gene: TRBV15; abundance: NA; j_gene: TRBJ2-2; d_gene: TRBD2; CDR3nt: TGTGCCACCAGAATGCCCGCGGGGGGGCAAGTAGCCGGGGAGCTGTTTTTT; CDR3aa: CATRMPAGGQVAGELFF
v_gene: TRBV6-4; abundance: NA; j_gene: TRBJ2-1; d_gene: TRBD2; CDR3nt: TGTGTCAGCAGTGACGGGACTAGCGGGGGGGCCCCCTACAATGAGCAGTTCTTC; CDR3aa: CVSSDGTSGGAPYNEQFF
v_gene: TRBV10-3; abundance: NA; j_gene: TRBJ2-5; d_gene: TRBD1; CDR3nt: TGTGCCATCAGTGTTGGCAGGGGGTTAAAAGAGACCCAGTACTTC; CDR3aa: CAISVGRGLKETQYF
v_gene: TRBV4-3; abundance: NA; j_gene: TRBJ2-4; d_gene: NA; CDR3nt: TGCGCCAGCAGCCGGAACTATGGGGCCAAAAACATTCAGTACTTC; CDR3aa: CASSRNYGAKNIQYF
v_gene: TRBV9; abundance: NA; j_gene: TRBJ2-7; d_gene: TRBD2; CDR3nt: TGTGCCAGCAGCGGCGGGACTAGCGGCTACGAGCAGTACTTC; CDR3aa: CASSGGTSGYEQYF
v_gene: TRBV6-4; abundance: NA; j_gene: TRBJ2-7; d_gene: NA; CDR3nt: TGTGCCAGCAGTCCCTATCATACAGGGACATCATACTACGAGCAGTACTTC; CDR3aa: CASSPYHTGTSYYEQYF
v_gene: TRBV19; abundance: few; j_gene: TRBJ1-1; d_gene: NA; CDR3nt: TGTGCCAGTAGTCGGGAGACGACTACAAACACTGAAGCTTTCTTT; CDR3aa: CASSRETTTNTEAFF
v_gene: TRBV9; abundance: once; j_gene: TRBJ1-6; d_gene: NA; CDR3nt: TGTGCCAGCAGCGGAGGCTCCCATAATTCACCCCTCCACTTT; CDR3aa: CASSGGSHNSPLHF
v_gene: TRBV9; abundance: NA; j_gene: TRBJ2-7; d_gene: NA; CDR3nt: TGTGCCAGCGCCCCGGGCAGTAGGGGCGAGCAGTACTTC; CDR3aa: CASAPGSRGEQYF
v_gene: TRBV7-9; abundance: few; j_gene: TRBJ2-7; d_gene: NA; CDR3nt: TGTGCCAGCAGCTTTACAGATCCCTACGAGCAGTACTTC; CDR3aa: CASSFTDPYEQYF
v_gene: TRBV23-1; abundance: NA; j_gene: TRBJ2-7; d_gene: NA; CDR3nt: TGCGCCAGCAGTCGCCGACCTGGCGAGGGTTACGAGCAGTACTTC; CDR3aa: CASSRRPGEGYEQYF
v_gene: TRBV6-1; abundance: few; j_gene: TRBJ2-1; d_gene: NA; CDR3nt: TGTGCCAGCAGTGAAGCCGGTCGGGTATCGTACAATGAGCAGTTCTTC; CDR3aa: CASSEAGRVSYNEQFF
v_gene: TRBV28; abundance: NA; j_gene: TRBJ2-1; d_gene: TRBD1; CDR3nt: TGTGCCAGCAGTTATGAGGGACAGGGGTGGAATGAGCAGTTCTTC; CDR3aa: CASSYEGQGWNEQFF